This T cell receptor beta chain came from a study of blood T cell repertoires in COVID-19. Study background: Acute and convalescent COVID-19 samples came from the United States, Italy and Spain.

In the study's own analysis: How many nucleated cells were present was estimated from reference gene primer amplification. The protocol was immunoSEQ multiplex PCR, while the TCRdb copy is restricted to in-frame clones and leaves out a portion. The V and J calls and clone size are taken from that table; D and trimming were inferred from the DNA. Of around 200,000 clones listed, 80% to 90% are singletons. Trimming left V 5 bases short and J 0 bases short, with 19 bases between. Germline V gene data show CDR1 as MDHEN and CDR2 as SYDVKM. The CDR3 consists of 18 residues. This rearrangement joins TRBV28 to TRBJ1-4; possible D gene TRBD1, 6 bases. The TCR sequence derives from a man aged 30-40 years who had recovered from COVID-19. Source material: PBMCs or T cells enriched from blood (not recorded which). For the CDR3, the DNA is TGTGCCAGCAGTCTCCCCCGGGGGGCGCAAGCAACTAATGAAAAACTGTTTTTT. This sequence encodes CASSLPRGAQATNEKLFF. Variable domain in full (rest from reference TRBV28 and TRBJ1-4): DVKVTQSSRYLVKRTGEKVFLECVQDMDHENMFWYRQDPGLGLRLIYFSYDVKMKEKGDIPEGYSVSREKKERFSLILESASTNQTSMYLCASSLPRGAQATNEKLFFGSGTQLSVL.